The 17 T cell receptor beta chains below were found in one sample sequenced in a study of T cell changes during pregnancy in multiple sclerosis. Data came from immunoSEQ multiplex PCR; TCRdb stores just in-frame clones and leaves some out. The table lists under 75,000 clones, 93% of them singletons. The material sequenced was CD8+ T cells from peripheral blood mononuclear cells, taken in the second trimester of pregnancy. These receptors were taken from a female donor with multiple sclerosis, enrolled in a pregnancy study.

As regards this clone: This CDR3 is also generated by other DNA sequences in the sample. This chain uses TRBV27 with TRBJ2-7, with a weak D call TRBD2 (5 bases). The length of the CDR3 is 13 residues. Germline V lookup: CDR1 MNHEY, CDR2 SMNVEV (reference sequence). V lost 2 bases, J lost 6 bases, and 11 bases lay in between. CDR3 loop: CASSLPGGLEQYF. The DNA for the CDR3 is TGTGCCAGCAGTTTACCCGGCGGGCTCGAGCAGTACTTC.

The chain links TRBV19 to TRBJ2-7; D is perhaps TRBD2 (5 bases). V lost 1 base and J lost 3, with 13 bases in between. The germline V gene has CDR1 LNHDA and CDR2 SQIVND (reference sequence). CDR3 size: 15 residues. The CDR3 region has the DNA TGTGCCAGTAGTATAGGAACGGGGAGTCTCTACGAGCAGTACTTC. As protein: CASSIGTGSLYEQYF.

The count of this clone is one. The chain joins TRBV28 to TRBJ2-2; D ambiguous. CDR1 is MDHEN, CDR2 SYDVKM, per germline. The CDR3 extends over 13 amino acids. The germline V and J ends were trimmed by 6 bases and 1 base, with 6 bases remaining between them. CDR3 protein: CASSLRNTGELFF. The CDR3 DNA reads as TGTGCCAGCAGCCTTAGGAACACCGGGGAGCTGTTTTTT.

The chain is built from TRBV7-9 and TRBJ2-5, with D perhaps TRBD1 (6 bases). V was shortened by 2 bases and J by 5 bases, with 18 bases between the two germline ends. The CDR3 covers 16 residues. Germline loops: CDR1 SEHNR, CDR2 FQNEAQ (reference sequence). Here the CDR3 DNA reads TGTGCCAGCAGCTTACCACAAAACACAGGGTGGGAGACCCAGTACTTC. Its translation: CASSLPQNTGWETQYF.

V gene TRBV7-7 combines with J gene TRBJ2-1; a weak D match, TRBD2 (6 bases). The germline V gene has CDR1 SSHAT and CDR2 FNYEAQ (reference sequence). The CDR3 has 13 residues. V lost 5 bases, J lost 3 bases, and 8 bases lay in between. The CDR3: CASSMTSYNEQFF. DNA of the CDR3: TGTGCCAGCAGCATGACTAGCTACAATGAGCAGTTCTTC.

The chain has TRBV5-1 and TRBJ2-7, with TRBD1 matching over 10 bases. The CDR3 has 14 amino acids. J gave up 6 bases and V 4 bases, and 7 bases lay outside the gene matches. Germline V gene sequence: CDR1 SGHRS, CDR2 YFSETQ. CDR3: CASSPGTGALEQYF. The CDR3, as DNA: TGCGCCAGCAGCCCCGGGACAGGGGCACTCGAGCAGTACTTC.

The chain carries TRBV27 and TRBJ2-5, with D possibly being TRBD1 (6 bases). The CDR3 runs 16 residues. V was trimmed by 3 bases and J by 2 bases, leaving 16 bases between them. Germline V CDR1 and CDR2: MNHEY, SMNVEV (reference sequence). The CDR3 protein is CASSFLGARGQETQYF. CDR3 bases: TGTGCCAGCAGTTTTCTGGGGGCGAGGGGGCAAGAGACCCAGTACTTC.

This chain connects TRBV5-1 to TRBJ2-1; D not certain. Per the germline V gene, CDR1 is SGHRS and CDR2 is YFSETQ. Trimming took 0 bases from V and 8 from J, leaving 9 bases between them. This CDR3 contains 13 residues. The CDR3 DNA reads as TGCGCCAGCAGCTTGGTCCCTGCGGATGAGCAGTTCTTC. Protein: CASSLVPADEQFF.

CDR3 residues: CASSQGLGYEQFF. The DNA of the CDR3 is TGCGCCAGCAGCCAGGGGCTAGGGTATGAGCAGTTCTTC. The chain joins TRBV4-1 to TRBJ2-1, with D possibly TRBD1 on 5 matching bases. Per the germline V gene, CDR1 is MGHRA and CDR2 is YSYEKL. The V end was cut by 3 bases, the J end by 8 bases, with 11 bases between. The CDR3 loop spans 13 amino acids.

This chain connects TRBV5-6 to TRBJ1-5; a possible D gene is TRBD1 (6 bases). V was shortened by 0 bases and J by 2 bases, with 9 bases between the two germline ends. The germline V gene has CDR1 SGHDT and CDR2 YYEEEE. The CDR3 is 15 amino acids. The CDR3 sequence is CASSLGGLGNQPQHF. The CDR3 DNA follows: TGTGCCAGCAGCTTGGGGGGGCTTGGCAATCAGCCCCAGCATTTT.

The chain is built from TRBV7-8 and TRBJ1-4; D ambiguous. The CDR3 has 16 amino acids. Germline V lookup: CDR1 SGHVS, CDR2 FQNEAQ. Deletions cut 3 bases from V and 7 bases from J, with 18 bases between. In nucleotides, the CDR3 is TGTGCCAGCAGCTTCTCCCCTATCCGAGGGCGTGAAAAACTGTTTTTT. Translation gives CASSFSPIRGREKLFF. Drawing the rest from reference TRBV7-8 and TRBJ1-4, the complete variable domain is GAGVSQSPRYKVAKRGQDVALRCDPISGHVSLFWYQQALGQGPEFLTYFQNEAQLDKSGLPSDRFFAERPEGSVSTLKIQRTQQEDSAVYLCASSFSPIRGREKLFFGSGTQLSVL.

The rearrangement joins TRBV13 to TRBJ2-3; D might be TRBD2 (5 bases). CDR3 length: 16 amino acids. Germline V gene lookup returns CDR1 PRHDT and CDR2 FYEKMQ (reference sequence). V was shortened by 5 bases and J by 0 bases, with 15 bases between the two germline ends. CDR3 amino acids: CASSPRTSSSTDTQYF. Written as DNA, the CDR3 is TGTGCCAGCAGCCCGCGGACTTCCTCTAGCACAGATACGCAGTATTTT.

This chain links TRBV4-3 with TRBJ1-2, with a possible D match to TRBD1 (6 bases). The ends were cut back, 0 bases at V and 2 bases at J, with 10 bases in the middle. This CDR3 has 15 amino acids. In germline, CDR1 is LGHNA, CDR2 YSLEER. The CDR3 DNA reads TGCGCCAGCAGCCAAGATGGACAGAAGAACTATGGCTACACCTTC. As protein: CASSQDGQKNYGYTF.

The J gene is TRBJ2-7, the V gene TRBV6-1; the D gene is possibly TRBD1 (5 bases). CDR3 size: 13 residues. CDR1 is MNHNS and CDR2 is SASEGT in the germline V gene. V dropped 1 base and J dropped 3 bases, with 7 bases sitting between them. CDR3 residues: CASSEVQGYEQYF. The CDR3 bases are TGTGCCAGCAGTGAAGTTCAGGGCTACGAGCAGTACTTC.

This chain links TRBV19 with TRBJ2-7; 10 nucleotides agree with TRBD1. CDR1 LNHDA and CDR2 SQIVND come from the germline V gene (reference sequence). This CDR3 has 13 amino acids. The trim removed 5 bases at V and 4 bases at J, leaving 2 bases unmatched. The CDR3 here is CASSPDRGYEQYF. CDR3 coding DNA: TGTGCCAGTAGTCCGGACAGGGGGTACGAGCAGTACTTC.

This chain joins TRBV27 and TRBJ1-2; TRBD1 is a possible D gene (5 bases). With 5 bases removed from V and 14 bases from J, the gap between germline ends came to 18 bases. The CDR3 runs 12 residues. Germline assignment: CDR1 MNHEY and CDR2 SMNVEV (reference sequence). The CDR3 spells CASSPSGGVRTF. The CDR3, as DNA: TGTGCCAGCAGTCCCTCGGGGGGGGTTAGGACCTTC.

The chain carries TRBV19 and TRBJ2-3; D uncertain. CDR3 length: 15 amino acids. The germline gives CDR1 LNHDA, CDR2 SQIVND (reference sequence). V lost 3 bases to trimming and J lost 1 base, with 11 bases between them. The chain's CDR3 is CASSIGPLGTDTQYF. The CDR3 DNA reads TGTGCCAGTAGTATTGGTCCATTAGGCACAGATACGCAGTATTTT.